This entry lists 9 T cell receptor beta chains sequenced from one sample in a study of T cell responses to AZD1222 COVID-19 vaccine. Clones were sequenced by immunoSEQ multiplex PCR, and TCRdb holds only the in-frame ones, with some missing. The sample has around 150,000 clones, 90% to 95% seen once. The sequencing used peripheral blood, collected on day 0 of AZD1222 vaccination. The origin of the receptors is an adult in good health.

The chain's CDR3 is CSASRVRDYNEQFF. The CDR3 nucleotides are TGCAGTGCTAGTCGAGTAAGGGACTACAATGAGCAGTTCTTC. This chain joins TRBV20-1 and TRBJ2-1, with no clear D. The CDR3 is 14 amino acids. Trimming shortened V by 3 bases and J by 3 bases, and 12 bases separated the two germline ends. Germline assignment: CDR1 DFQATT and CDR2 SNEGSKA (reference sequence).

The chain uses TRBV11-2 and TRBJ2-5; tentatively, D is TRBD1 or TRBD2 (5 bases each). Germline V CDR1 and CDR2: SGHAT, FQNNGV. The CDR3 has 14 amino acids. Trimming pared 1 base from V and 1 base from J, leaving 7 bases between. CDR3 bases: TGTGCCAGCAGCTTAGGAGGGGTCCAAGAGACCCAGTACTTC. It specifies CASSLGGVQETQYF.

The chain carries TRBV7-9 and TRBJ1-1; tentative D call: TRBD1 (6 bases). Looked up from germline, CDR1 is SEHNR and CDR2 is FQNEAQ (reference sequence). V lost 0 bases and J 6 bases, leaving 14 bases between the germline ends. The length of the CDR3 is 15 residues. The CDR3 nucleotides read TGTGCCAGCAGCTTAGCGCGGGGGGCGCGGGCTGAAGCTTTCTTT. The encoded protein is CASSLARGARAEAFF. The variable domain in full, completed from reference TRBV7-9 and TRBJ1-1, reads DTGVSQNPRHKITKRGQNVTFRCDPISEHNRLYWYRQTLGQGPEFLTYFQNEAQLEKSRLLSDRFSAERPKGSFSTLEIQRTEQGDSAMYLCASSLARGARAEAFFGQGTRLTVV.

V and J are TRBV3-1 (or the pseudogene TRBV3-2) and TRBJ2-1; D is unresolved. The CDR3 is made up of 16 amino acids. Germline CDR1 is LGHDT and CDR2 is YNNKEL (reference sequence). The V end was cut by 1 base, the J end by 0 bases, with 10 bases between. The DNA of the CDR3 is TGTGCCAGCAGCCAAGCCACACTCTCCTCCTACAATGAGCAGTTCTTC. Translating it yields CASSQATLSSYNEQFF.

The V gene is TRBV12-5, the J gene TRBJ1-1, with no clear D. V lost 6 bases and J 4 bases, leaving 15 bases between the germline ends. The CDR3 consists of 14 residues. Germline CDR1 and CDR2: LGHNT and FRNRAP. The CDR3 DNA sequence: TGTGCTAGTGGCATCCGGCCCTTGAGCACTGAAGCTTTCTTT. Protein product: CASGIRPLSTEAFF.

V is TRBV11-3 and J is TRBJ1-1; no reliable D call. The CDR3 loop spans 13 amino acids. CDR1 is SGHNT, CDR2 YENEEA, per germline. Trimming pared 6 bases from V and 0 bases from J, leaving 8 bases between. The CDR3 DNA is TGTGCCAGCAGTTCGGAAATGAACACTGAAGCTTTCTTT. Translation: CASSSEMNTEAFF.

The gene calls are TRBV28 and TRBJ2-2; no reliable D call. Trimming shortened V by 7 bases and J by 6 bases, and 18 bases separated the two germline ends. In germline, CDR1 is MDHEN, CDR2 SYDVKM. The CDR3 loop spans 15 amino acids. The CDR3 reads CASISGQLTAGELFF. CDR3 coding DNA: TGTGCCAGCATCTCGGGTCAGCTTACCGCCGGGGAGCTGTTTTTT.

This chain connects TRBV29-1 to TRBJ2-5; D possibly uses TRBD1 or TRBD2 (5 bases each). CDR1 is SQVTM, CDR2 ANQGSEA, per germline. V was shortened by 5 bases and J by 0 bases, with 13 bases between the two germline ends. The CDR3 runs to 14 residues. This CDR3 is CSVTVPGHQETQYF. In DNA, the CDR3 is TGCAGCGTTACAGTCCCGGGACACCAAGAGACCCAGTACTTC.

This sequence joins TRBV28 and TRBJ2-7; TRBD1 might be the D (6 bases). Trimming removed 3 bases from V and 2 bases from J, with 11 bases in between. Per the germline V gene, CDR1 is MDHEN and CDR2 is SYDVKM. This CDR3 contains 14 residues. This chain's CDR3 is CASSFPGEAYEQYF. CDR3 nucleotide sequence: TGTGCCAGCAGTTTCCCAGGGGAAGCCTACGAGCAGTACTTC.